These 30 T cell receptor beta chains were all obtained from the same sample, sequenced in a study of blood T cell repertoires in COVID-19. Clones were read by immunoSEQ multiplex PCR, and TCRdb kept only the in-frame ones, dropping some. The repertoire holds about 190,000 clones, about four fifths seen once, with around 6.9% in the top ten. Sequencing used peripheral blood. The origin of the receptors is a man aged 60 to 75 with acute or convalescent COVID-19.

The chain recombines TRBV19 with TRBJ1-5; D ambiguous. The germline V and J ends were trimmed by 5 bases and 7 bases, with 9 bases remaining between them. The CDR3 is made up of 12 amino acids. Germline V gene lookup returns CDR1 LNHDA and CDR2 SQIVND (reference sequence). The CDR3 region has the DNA TGTGCCAGTAGTCCACCGGGGCAGCCCCAGCATTTT. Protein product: CASSPPGQPQHF.

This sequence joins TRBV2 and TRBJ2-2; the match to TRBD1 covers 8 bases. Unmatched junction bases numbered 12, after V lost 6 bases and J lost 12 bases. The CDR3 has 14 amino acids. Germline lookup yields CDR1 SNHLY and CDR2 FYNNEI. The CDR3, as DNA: TGTGCCAGCAGGGGGACAGGCCTTTCGGGGAAGCTGTTTTTT. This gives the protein CASRGTGLSGKLFF.

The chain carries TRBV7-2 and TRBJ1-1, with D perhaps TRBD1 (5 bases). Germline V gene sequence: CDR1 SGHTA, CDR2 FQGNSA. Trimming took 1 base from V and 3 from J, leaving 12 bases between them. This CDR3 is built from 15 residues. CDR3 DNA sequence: TGTGCCAGCAGCTTAGTTCAGGGTAGGCACACTGAAGCTTTCTTT. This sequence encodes CASSLVQGRHTEAFF.

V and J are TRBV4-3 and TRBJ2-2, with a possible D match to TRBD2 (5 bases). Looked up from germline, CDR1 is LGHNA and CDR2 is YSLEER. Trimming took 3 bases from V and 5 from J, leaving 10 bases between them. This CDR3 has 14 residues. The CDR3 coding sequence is TGCGCCAGCAGCCACACAAGGAGGACCGGGGAGCTGTTTTTT. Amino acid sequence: CASSHTRRTGELFF.

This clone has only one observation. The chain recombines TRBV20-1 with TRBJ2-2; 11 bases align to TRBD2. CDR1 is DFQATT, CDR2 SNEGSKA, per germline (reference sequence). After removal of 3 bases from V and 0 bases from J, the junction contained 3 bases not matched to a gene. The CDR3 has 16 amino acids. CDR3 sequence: CSASLAGGPNTGELFF. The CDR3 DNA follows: TGCAGTGCTAGTCTAGCGGGGGGTCCGAACACCGGGGAGCTGTTTTTT.

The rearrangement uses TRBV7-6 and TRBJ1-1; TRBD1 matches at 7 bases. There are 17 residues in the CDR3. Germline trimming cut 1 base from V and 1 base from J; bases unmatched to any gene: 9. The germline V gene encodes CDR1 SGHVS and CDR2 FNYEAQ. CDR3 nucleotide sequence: TGTGCCAGCAGCTTAGGGACAAGGGGACAGAAGAACACTGAAGCTTTCTTT. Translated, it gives CASSLGTRGQKNTEAFF.

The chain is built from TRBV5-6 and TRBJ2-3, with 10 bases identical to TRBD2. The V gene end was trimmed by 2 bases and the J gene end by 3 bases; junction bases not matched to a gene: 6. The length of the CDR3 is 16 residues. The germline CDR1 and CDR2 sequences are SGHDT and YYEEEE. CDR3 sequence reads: CASSFLAGGLTDTQYF. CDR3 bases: TGTGCCAGCAGCTTTTTAGCGGGAGGTTTGACAGATACGCAGTATTTT.

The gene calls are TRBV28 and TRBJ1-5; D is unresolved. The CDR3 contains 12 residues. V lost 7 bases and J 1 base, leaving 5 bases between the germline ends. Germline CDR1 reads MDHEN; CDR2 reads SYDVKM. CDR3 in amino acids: CASTLSNQPQHF. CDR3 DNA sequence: TGTGCCAGCACCTTAAGCAATCAGCCCCAGCATTTT. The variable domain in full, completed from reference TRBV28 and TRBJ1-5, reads DVKVTQSSRYLVKRTGEKVFLECVQDMDHENMFWYRQDPGLGLRLIYFSYDVKMKEKGDIPEGYSVSREKKERFSLILESASTNQTSMYLCASTLSNQPQHFGDGTRLSIL.

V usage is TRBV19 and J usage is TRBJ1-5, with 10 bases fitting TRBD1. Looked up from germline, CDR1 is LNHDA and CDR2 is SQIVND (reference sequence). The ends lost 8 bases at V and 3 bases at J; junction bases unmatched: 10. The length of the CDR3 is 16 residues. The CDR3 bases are TGTGCCAGTGCCGACAGGGGGCGCGATATCAATCAGCCCCAGCATTTT. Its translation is CASADRGRDINQPQHF.

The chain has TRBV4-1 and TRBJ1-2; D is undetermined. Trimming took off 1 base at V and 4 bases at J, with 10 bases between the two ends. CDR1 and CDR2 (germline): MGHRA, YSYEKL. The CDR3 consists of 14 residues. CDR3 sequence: CASSQVLAVYGYTF. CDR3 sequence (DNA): TGCGCCAGCAGCCAAGTATTGGCAGTCTATGGCTACACCTTC.

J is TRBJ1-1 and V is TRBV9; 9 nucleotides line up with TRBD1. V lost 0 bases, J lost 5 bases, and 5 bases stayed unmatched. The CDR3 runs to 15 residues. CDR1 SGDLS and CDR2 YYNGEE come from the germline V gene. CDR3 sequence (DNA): TGTGCCAGCAGCGTAGAGAGGGACAGGGAAACTGAAGCTTTCTTT. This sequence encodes CASSVERDRETEAFF.

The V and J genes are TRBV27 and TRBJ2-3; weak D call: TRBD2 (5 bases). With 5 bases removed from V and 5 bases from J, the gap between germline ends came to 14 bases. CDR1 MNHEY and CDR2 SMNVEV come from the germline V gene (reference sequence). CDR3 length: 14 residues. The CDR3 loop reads CASSLLGVGDTQYF. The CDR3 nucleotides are TGTGCCAGCAGTCTGTTGGGAGTTGGAGATACGCAGTATTTT.

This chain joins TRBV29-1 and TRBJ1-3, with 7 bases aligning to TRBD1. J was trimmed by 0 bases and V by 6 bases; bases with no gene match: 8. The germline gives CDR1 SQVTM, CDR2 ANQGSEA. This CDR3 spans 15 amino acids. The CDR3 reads CSVWDSLNSGNTIYF. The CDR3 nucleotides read TGCAGCGTGTGGGACAGCCTCAACTCTGGAAACACCATATATTTT.

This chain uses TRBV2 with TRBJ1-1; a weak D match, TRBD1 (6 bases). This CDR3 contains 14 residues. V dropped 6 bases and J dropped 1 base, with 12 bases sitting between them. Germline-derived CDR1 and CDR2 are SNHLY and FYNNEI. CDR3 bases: TGTGCCAGCAGAATACAGGGCCAGAACACTGAAGCTTTCTTT. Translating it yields CASRIQGQNTEAFF.

In DNA, the CDR3 is TGTGCCAGCAGCTTAGTGGCTAGCGGGAGCCCAGAGCAGTTCTTC. It translates to CASSLVASGSPEQFF. The V call is TRBV11-2, the J call TRBJ2-1; the match to TRBD2 covers 10 bases. This CDR3 contains 15 residues. V was clipped by 1 base and J by 10 bases; unmatched bases: 7. Germline CDR1 SGHAT, CDR2 FQNNGV.

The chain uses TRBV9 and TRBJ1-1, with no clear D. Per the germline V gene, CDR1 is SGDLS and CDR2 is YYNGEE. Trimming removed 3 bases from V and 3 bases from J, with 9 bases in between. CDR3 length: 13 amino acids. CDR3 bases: TGTGCCAGCAGCGAATCGGACTACACTGAAGCTTTCTTT. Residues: CASSESDYTEAFF.

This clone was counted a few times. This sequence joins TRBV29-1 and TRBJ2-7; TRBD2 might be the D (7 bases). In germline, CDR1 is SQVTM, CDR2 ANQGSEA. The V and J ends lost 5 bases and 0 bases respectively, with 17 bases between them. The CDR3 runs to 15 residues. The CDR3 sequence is CSVQLEGGSSYEQYF. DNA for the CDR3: TGCAGCGTTCAACTAGAGGGGGGGAGCTCCTACGAGCAGTACTTC.

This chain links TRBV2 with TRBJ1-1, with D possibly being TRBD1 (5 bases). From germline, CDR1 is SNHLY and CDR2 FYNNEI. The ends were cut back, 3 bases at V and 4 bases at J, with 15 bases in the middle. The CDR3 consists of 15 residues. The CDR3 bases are TGTGCCAGCAGTGATGGTAGGGGAAGGCGCACTGAAGCTTTCTTT. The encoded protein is CASSDGRGRRTEAFF.

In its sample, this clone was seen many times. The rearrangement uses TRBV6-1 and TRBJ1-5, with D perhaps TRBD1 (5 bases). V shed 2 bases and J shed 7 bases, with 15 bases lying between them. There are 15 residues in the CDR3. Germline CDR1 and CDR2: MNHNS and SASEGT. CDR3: CASSEISRGGQPQHF. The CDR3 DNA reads TGTGCCAGCAGTGAAATTTCAAGGGGCGGACAGCCCCAGCATTTT.

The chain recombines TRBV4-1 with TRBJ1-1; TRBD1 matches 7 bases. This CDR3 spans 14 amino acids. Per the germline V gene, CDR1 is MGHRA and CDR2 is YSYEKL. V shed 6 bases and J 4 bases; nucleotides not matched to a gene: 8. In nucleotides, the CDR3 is TGCGCCAGCAGACAGGGACAGTATCGCACTGAAGCTTTCTTT. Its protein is CASRQGQYRTEAFF.

CDR3 residues: CASKSPYEQYF. In DNA, the CDR3 is TGTGCCAGTAAGAGCCCCTACGAGCAGTACTTC. This sequence joins TRBV19 and TRBJ2-7; D unresolved. The CDR3 is 11 amino acids. Germline V gene lookup returns CDR1 LNHDA and CDR2 SQIVND (reference sequence). The V end was cut by 7 bases, the J end by 2 bases, with 6 bases between. Full variable domain (outside the CDR3, taken from reference TRBV19 and TRBJ2-7): DGGITQSPKYLFRKEGQNVTLSCEQNLNHDAMYWYRQDPGQGLRLIYYSQIVNDFQKGDIAEGYSVSREKKESFPLTVTSAQKNPTAFYLCASKSPYEQYFGPGTRLTVT.

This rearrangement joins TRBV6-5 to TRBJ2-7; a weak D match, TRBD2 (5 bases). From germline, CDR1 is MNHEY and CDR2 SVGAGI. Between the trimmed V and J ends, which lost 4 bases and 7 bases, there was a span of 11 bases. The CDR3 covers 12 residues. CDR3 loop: CASSSSTGEQYF. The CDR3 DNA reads TGTGCCAGCAGTTCCTCTACGGGGGAGCAGTACTTC.

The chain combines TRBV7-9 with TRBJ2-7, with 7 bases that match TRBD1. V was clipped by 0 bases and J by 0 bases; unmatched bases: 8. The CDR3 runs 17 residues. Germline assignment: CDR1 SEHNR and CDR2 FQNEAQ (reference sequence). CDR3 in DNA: TGTGCCAGCAGCTTAGCGGGCTGGGACAGTAGCTCCTACGAGCAGTACTTC. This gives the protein CASSLAGWDSSSYEQYF.

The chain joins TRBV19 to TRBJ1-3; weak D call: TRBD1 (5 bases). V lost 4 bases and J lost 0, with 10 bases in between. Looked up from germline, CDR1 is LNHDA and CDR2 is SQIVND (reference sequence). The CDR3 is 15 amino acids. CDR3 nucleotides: TGTGCCAGTAGTACGACAGCTTACTCTGGAAACACCATATATTTT. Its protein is CASSTTAYSGNTIYF.

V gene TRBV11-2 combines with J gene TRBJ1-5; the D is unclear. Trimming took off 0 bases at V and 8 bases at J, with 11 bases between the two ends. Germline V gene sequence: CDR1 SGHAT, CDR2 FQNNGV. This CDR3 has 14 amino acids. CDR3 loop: CASSLDRRGKPQHF. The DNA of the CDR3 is TGTGCCAGCAGCTTAGACAGGAGAGGGAAGCCCCAGCATTTT.

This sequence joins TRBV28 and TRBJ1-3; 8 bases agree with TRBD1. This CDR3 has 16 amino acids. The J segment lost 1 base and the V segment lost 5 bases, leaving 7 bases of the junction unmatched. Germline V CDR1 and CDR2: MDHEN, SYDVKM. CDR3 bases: TGTGCCAGCAGTAGATATAGGACAGGGTCTGGAAACACCATATATTTT. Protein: CASSRYRTGSGNTIYF. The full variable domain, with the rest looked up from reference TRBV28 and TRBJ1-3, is DVKVTQSSRYLVKRTGEKVFLECVQDMDHENMFWYRQDPGLGLRLIYFSYDVKMKEKGDIPEGYSVSREKKERFSLILESASTNQTSMYLCASSRYRTGSGNTIYFGEGSWLTVV.

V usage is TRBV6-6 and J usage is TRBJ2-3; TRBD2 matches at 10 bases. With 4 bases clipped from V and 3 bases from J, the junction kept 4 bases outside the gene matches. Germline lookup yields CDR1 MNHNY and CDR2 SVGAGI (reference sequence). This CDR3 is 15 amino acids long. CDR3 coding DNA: TGTGCCAGCAGTTTTTCTAGCGGGAGTACAGATACGCAGTATTTT. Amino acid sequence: CASSFSSGSTDTQYF.

CDR3 bases: TGTGCTAGTGGTCGTTACCCCCAAGTGGGGGGCGAGCAGTACTTC. Translated, it gives CASGRYPQVGGEQYF. This chain connects TRBV12-5 to TRBJ2-7; D possibly corresponds to TRBD2 (6 bases). Germline V gene lookup returns CDR1 LGHNT and CDR2 FRNRAP. This CDR3 has 15 amino acids. V lost 5 bases, J lost 6 bases, and 20 bases lay in between.

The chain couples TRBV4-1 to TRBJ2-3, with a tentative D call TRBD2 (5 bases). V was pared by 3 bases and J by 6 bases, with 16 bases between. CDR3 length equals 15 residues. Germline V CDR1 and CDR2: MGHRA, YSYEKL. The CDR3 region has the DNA TGCGCCAGCAGCCAGGCAACGGGAAGCCCGGATACGCAGTATTTT. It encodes CASSQATGSPDTQYF.

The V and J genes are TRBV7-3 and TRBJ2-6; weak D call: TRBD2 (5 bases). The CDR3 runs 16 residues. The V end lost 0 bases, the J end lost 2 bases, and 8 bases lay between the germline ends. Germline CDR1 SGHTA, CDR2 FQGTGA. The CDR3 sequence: CASSLTRATGANVLTF. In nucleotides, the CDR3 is TGTGCCAGCAGCTTAACGCGGGCAACTGGGGCCAACGTCCTGACTTTC.